The clone carrying this TCR beta chain was seen just once. Its specificity is unknown. This entry comes from a study of OX40 agonist ivuxolimab in advanced cancers. Study outcomes and limitations: CD4+ and CD8+ blood T cells expanded clonally by week 6 at 0.1 to 3.0 mg/kg.

The CDR3 extends over 12 amino acids. Germline V lookup: CDR1 SQVTM, CDR2 ANQGSEA. J lost 6 bases, V lost 7 bases, and 9 bases had no gene match. Here immunoSEQ multiplex PCR was the method, and the copy in TCRdb shows in-frame clones only, minus some. The sample contains around 80,000 clones, 94% of which appear only once. This chain connects TRBV29-1 to TRBJ2-7; TRBD1 matches 7 bases. This receptor was taken from an adult with an advanced solid tumor such as melanoma, head and neck, liver or kidney cancer. The specimen was CD4+ or CD8+ T cells sorted from blood, collected in a trial of the OX40 agonist ivuxolimab. This chain's CDR3 is CSAATGSGEQYF. The CDR3 bases are TGCAGCGCTGCGACAGGGTCCGGCGAGCAGTACTTC.